Listed below are T cell receptor beta chains from one sample, sequenced in a study of shared clonotypes between healthy human individuals. TCRdb keeps only in-frame clones here, not all; method: immunoSEQ multiplex PCR. This sample carries around 300,000 clones, 80% to 90% of them seen once, and the ten largest clones take under 20%. The sequencing sample was made of memory CD8+ T cells sorted from blood. Receptors were obtained from a young man in good health. Both conserved end residues are part of each CDR3. The D gene is left open where the match is weak. Expanded clones are given a class, and other clones once, few, many or no size at all.

>TRBV30|TRBJ2-1|TRBD2|-
TGTGCCTGGAGCCAAGGGGTAGGACTAGCGGAGTACAATGAGCAGTTCTTC
CAWSQGVGLAEYNEQFF
>TRBV27|TRBJ2-4|TRBD1|-
TGTGCCAGCAGTGCCCGGGGACAGGCACGCCACATTCAGTACTTC
CASSARGQARHIQYF
>TRBV5-6|TRBJ2-3|-|-
TGTGCCAGCAGCGTCTGGGGGGCAAATACGCAGTATTTT
CASSVWGANTQYF
>TRBV7-9|TRBJ1-2|-|-
TGTGCCAGCAGCCTATTGGGGGAGAACTATGGCTACACCTTC
CASSLLGENYGYTF
>TRBV2|TRBJ1-1|-|once
TGTGCCAGCAGTGAGTTAGGGTTGAACACTGAAGCTTTCTTT
CASSELGLNTEAFF
>TRBV7-9|TRBJ2-7|-|-
TGTGCCAGCAGCTTCGGGGAAACCTACGAGCAGTACTTC
CASSFGETYEQYF
>TRBV4-3|TRBJ2-5|-|-
TGCGCCAGCAGCCAAGTTGGGAGTGAGGAGACCCAGTACTTC
CASSQVGSEETQYF
>TRBV4-3|TRBJ2-2|-|-
TGCGCCAGCAGCCAAGATTCCGGAACCGGGGAGCTGTTTTTT
CASSQDSGTGELFF
>TRBV7-9|TRBJ2-1|-|-
TGTGCCAGCAGCTCCTCACTAACCCGACGAGGACTGGCGCAGTTCTTC
CASSSSLTRRGLAQFF
>TRBV27|TRBJ2-7|-|-
TGTGCCAGCAGTTTATGGGACGGACATTCCGGCGAGCAGTACTTC
CASSLWDGHSGEQYF
>TRBV27|TRBJ2-1|-|-
TGTGCCAGCAGTTTTGCGGGGGCTCCCTACAATGAGCAGTTCTTC
CASSFAGAPYNEQFF
>TRBV28|TRBJ2-7|-|-
TGTGCCAGCAGTCTGCTGGAGAGCTCCTACGAGCAGTACTTC
CASSLLESSYEQYF
>TRBV4-2|TRBJ2-7|TRBD2|-
TGTGCCAGCAGCCCCGTGGGGGGGGAAGGATACGAGCAGTACTTC
CASSPVGGEGYEQYF
>TRBV30|TRBJ2-3|-|-
TGTGCCTGGAGCTCGATCACAGATACGCAGTATTTT
CAWSSITDTQYF
>TRBV27|TRBJ2-1|-|-
TGTGCCAGCAGAGGGGTAGTGGGGGGGCCCTACAATGAGCAGTTCTTC
CASRGVVGGPYNEQFF
>TRBV15|TRBJ2-3|-|-
TGTGCCACCAGCAGGCTCTTTGGGATCCCCACAGATACGCAGTATTTT
CATSRLFGIPTDTQYF
>TRBV6-1|TRBJ2-7|TRBD1|-
TGTGCCAGCAGTGAGAACAGGGGCTACTCCTACGAGCAGTACTTC
CASSENRGYSYEQYF
>TRBV5-6|TRBJ1-6|-|-
TGTGCCAGCAGCTTGGAGGGTACACCCCTCCACTTT
CASSLEGTPLHF
>TRBV7-9|TRBJ1-6|TRBD1|-
TGTGCCAGCAGCTGGACCGGACAGGCCAATTCACCCCTCCACTTT
CASSWTGQANSPLHF
>TRBV28|TRBJ2-7|TRBD2|-
TGTGCCAGCAACTGGGGAGGGGCCGAGCAGTACTTC
CASNWGGAEQYF
>TRBV12-2|TRBJ2-3|-|few
TGTGCAAGTCGCTTCCCACCCCCGCCTGGGGGCACAGATACGCAGTATTTT
CASRFPPPPGGTDTQYF
>TRBV2|TRBJ1-5|-|-
TGTGCCAGCAGTGACGCGGCGGTTAGCAATCAGCCCCAGCATTTT
CASSDAAVSNQPQHF
>TRBV5-6|TRBJ2-7|TRBD2|-
TGTGCCAGCACCGGGACTAAGGAGTCCTACGAGCAGTACTTC
CASTGTKESYEQYF
>TRBV6-5|TRBJ2-7|-|-
TGTGCCAGCAGGGCGGGTGGTGAGTCCTACGAGCAGTACTTC
CASRAGGESYEQYF
>TRBV18|TRBJ1-2|TRBD1|-
TGTGCCAGCTCACCTCTGGGACAGCCTCTGAGAGCTAACTATGGCTACACCTTC
CASSPLGQPLRANYGYTF
>TRBV11-2|TRBJ2-7|-|-
TGTGCCAGCAGCCGTCCAGGGGTGTTAGGCTACGAGCAGTACTTC
CASSRPGVLGYEQYF
>TRBV27|TRBJ2-1|-|-
TGTGCCAGCAGTCCCAGAGGGATTTGGCGGCGGTCGATAGAGCAGTTCTTC
CASSPRGIWRRSIEQFF
>TRBV1|TRBJ2-5|-|-
TGCACCAGCTTCTCCGTGACTAGCGGGGGGGAGGAAATCCAAGAGACCCAGTACTTC
CTSFSVTSGGEEIQETQYF
>TRBV4-1|TRBJ2-7|TRBD1|few
TGCGCCAGCAGCCACGGGGGACAGGGGGCCTCCTACGAGCAGTACTTC
CASSHGGQGASYEQYF